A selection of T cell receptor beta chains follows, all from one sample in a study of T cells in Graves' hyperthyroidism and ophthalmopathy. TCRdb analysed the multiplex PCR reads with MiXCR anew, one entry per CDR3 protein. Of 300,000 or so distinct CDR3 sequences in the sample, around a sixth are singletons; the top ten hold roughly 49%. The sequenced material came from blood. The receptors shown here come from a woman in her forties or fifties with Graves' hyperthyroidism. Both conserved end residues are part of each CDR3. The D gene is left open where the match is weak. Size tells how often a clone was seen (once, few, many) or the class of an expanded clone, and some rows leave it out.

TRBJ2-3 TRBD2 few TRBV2 CASSKPSGRAGTDTQYF TGTGCCAGCAGTAAGCCTAGCGGGAGGGCCGGAACAGATACGCAGTATTTT
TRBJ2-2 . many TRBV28 CASSSSNTGELFF TGTGCCAGCAGTAGCTCGAACACCGGGGAGCTGTTTTTT
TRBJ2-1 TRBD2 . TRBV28 CASSLSLAGVKDEQFF TGTGCCAGCAGTTTAAGTCTAGCGGGAGTTAAGGATGAGCAGTTCTTC
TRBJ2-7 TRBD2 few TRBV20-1 CSVPLAGSGYEQYF TGCAGTGTTCCGCTAGCGGGATCCGGCTACGAGCAGTACTTC
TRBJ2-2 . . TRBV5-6 CASSLEPGARNTGELFF TGTGCCAGCAGCTTGGAGCCCGGGGCCCGGAACACCGGGGAGCTGTTTTTT
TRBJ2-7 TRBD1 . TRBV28 CASSLDRGLEQYF TGTGCCAGCAGTTTAGACAGGGGGCTCGAGCAGTACTTC
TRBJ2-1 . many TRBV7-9 CASSLGLGSPYNEQFF TGTGCCAGCAGCTTAGGTCTGGGAAGCCCCTACAATGAGCAGTTCTTC
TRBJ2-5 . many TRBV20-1 CSATMGETQYF TGCAGTGCTACCATGGGGGAGACCCAGTACTTC
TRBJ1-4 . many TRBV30 CAWSVQSREKLFF TGTGCCTGGAGTGTACAGAGTCGGGAAAAACTGTTTTTT
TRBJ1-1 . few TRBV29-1 CSVPAGRGTEAFF TGCAGCGTCCCGGCGGGGCGGGGGACTGAAGCTTTCTTT
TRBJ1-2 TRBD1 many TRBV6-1 CASSQGARGYTF TGTGCCAGCAGTCAGGGGGCTCGTGGCTACACCTTC
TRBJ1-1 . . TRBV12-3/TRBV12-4 CASSLLYSAIPEAFF TGTGCCAGCAGTTTATTGTACAGCGCTATTCCGGAAGCTTTCTTT
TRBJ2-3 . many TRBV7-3 CASSFRSEDTQYF TGTGCCAGCAGCTTCCGGAGCGAAGATACGCAGTATTTT
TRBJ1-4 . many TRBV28 CASSLTEVNEKLFF TGTGCCAGCAGTTTGACAGAAGTTAATGAAAAACTGTTTTTT
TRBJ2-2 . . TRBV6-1 CASSITDTGELFF TGTGCCAGCAGTATCACCGACACCGGGGAGCTGTTTTTT
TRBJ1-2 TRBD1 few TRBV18 CASSPSRDRRTTSNYGYTF TGTGCCAGCTCACCATCCCGGGACAGGCGAACCACTTCTAACTATGGCTACACCTTC
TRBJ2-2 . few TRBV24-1 CATSQYTGELFF TGTGCCACCAGTCAGTACACCGGGGAGCTGTTTTTT
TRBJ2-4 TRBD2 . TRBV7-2 CASSLLGGDIQYF TGTGCCAGCAGCCTCTTGGGGGGGGACATTCAGTACTTC
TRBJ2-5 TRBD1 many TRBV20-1 CSANAGTGVFETQYF TGCAGTGCTAACGCCGGGACAGGGGTATTTGAGACCCAGTACTTC
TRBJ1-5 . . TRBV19 CASRWVDQPQHF TGTGCCAGTAGGTGGGTAGATCAGCCCCAGCATTTT
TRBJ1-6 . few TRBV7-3 CASRRGGDSPLHF TGTGCCAGCAGACGGGGAGGGGATTCACCCCTCCACTTT
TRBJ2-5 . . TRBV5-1 CASSLWRGRQETQYF TGCGCCAGCAGCTTGTGGCGGGGTAGACAAGAGACCCAGTACTTC
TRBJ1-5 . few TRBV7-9 CASSPVTGLSAQHF TGTGCCAGCAGCCCGGTGACAGGTCTTTCGGCCCAGCATTTT
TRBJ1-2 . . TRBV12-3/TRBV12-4 CASSPTRGPNGYTF TGTGCCAGCAGCCCTACCAGGGGTCCCAATGGCTACACCTTC
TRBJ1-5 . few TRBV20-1 CSARVGMSGGPGPQHF TGCAGTGCTAGAGTAGGTATGTCAGGAGGTCCCGGGCCCCAGCATTTT
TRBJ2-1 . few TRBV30 CAWSDAEENEQFF TGTGCCTGGAGTGACGCTGAGGAGAATGAGCAGTTCTTC
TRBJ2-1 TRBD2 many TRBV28 CASRTGLAVNEQFF TGTGCCAGCAGGACGGGACTAGCAGTCAATGAGCAGTTCTTC
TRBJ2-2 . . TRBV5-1 CASSLGLQGANTGELFF TGCGCCAGCAGCTTGGGACTTCAGGGAGCGAACACCGGGGAGCTGTTTTTT
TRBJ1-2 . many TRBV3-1 CASSQDGGGYTF TGTGCCAGCAGCCAAGATGGGGGAGGCTACACCTTC
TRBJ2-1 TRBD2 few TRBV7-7 CASSLGGGGHNEQFF TGTGCTAGCAGCTTGGGCGGGGGTGGCCACAATGAGCAGTTCTTC
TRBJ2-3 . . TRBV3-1 CASSQGFGGARLGTQYF TGTGCCAGCAGCCAAGGTTTCGGGGGCGCCCGCCTAGGTACGCAGTATTTT
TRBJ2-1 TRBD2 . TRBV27 CASSHGTSGNEQFF TGTGCCAGCAGTCATGGGACTAGCGGGAATGAGCAGTTCTTC
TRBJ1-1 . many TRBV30 CAWSVRGNTEAFF TGTGCCTGGAGTGTGAGGGGGAACACTGAAGCTTTCTTT
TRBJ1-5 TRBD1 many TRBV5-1 CASSLGTGDQPQHF TGCGCCAGCAGCTTGGGGACAGGGGATCAGCCCCAGCATTTT
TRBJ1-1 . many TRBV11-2 CASSLVPRDTEAFF TGTGCCAGCAGCTTAGTCCCCAGGGACACTGAAGCTTTCTTT
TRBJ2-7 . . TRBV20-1 CSARDLGGVRDEQYF TGCAGTGCTAGAGATCTCGGAGGGGTGCGAGACGAGCAGTACTTC
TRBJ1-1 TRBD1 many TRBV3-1 CASSQWTGDNTEAFF TGTGCCAGCAGCCAGTGGACAGGGGATAATACTGAAGCTTTCTTT
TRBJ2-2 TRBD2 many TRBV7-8 CASSPGLAGELFF TGTGCCAGCAGCCCGGGACTAGCCGGGGAGCTGTTTTTT
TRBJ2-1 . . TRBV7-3 CASTERPQVKEQFF TGTGCCAGCACCGAGCGGCCCCAGGTCAAAGAGCAGTTCTTC
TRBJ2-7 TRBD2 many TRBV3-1 CASSQVFGGSARFYEQYF TGTGCCAGCAGCCAAGTTTTCGGCGGGAGCGCGAGGTTCTACGAGCAGTACTTC
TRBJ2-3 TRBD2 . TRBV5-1 CASSRLGAGGGLPQYF TGCGCCAGCAGCCGCCTTGGGGCGGGAGGGGGCTTGCCTCAGTATTTT
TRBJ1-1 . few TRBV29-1 CSFCPLQGTEAFF TGCAGCTTTTGCCCTTTACAGGGCACTGAAGCTTTCTTT
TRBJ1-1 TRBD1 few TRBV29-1 CSGLDRGTEAFF TGCAGCGGCCTGGACAGGGGCACTGAAGCTTTCTTT
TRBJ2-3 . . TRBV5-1 CASSLGTSGSDTQYF TGCGCCAGCAGCTTGGGAACCAGTGGGTCAGATACGCAGTATTTT
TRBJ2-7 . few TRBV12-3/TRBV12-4 CASSSQSTYEQYF TGTGCCAGCAGTTCCCAATCAACCTACGAGCAGTACTTC
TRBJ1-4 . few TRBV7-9 CASSYQSGGSTTNEKLFF TGTGCCAGCAGCTATCAATCCGGCGGATCTACAACTAATGAAAAACTGTTTTTT
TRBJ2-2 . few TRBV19 CASSIVATPNTGELFF TGTGCCAGTAGTATAGTTGCGACCCCGAACACCGGGGAGCTGTTTTTT
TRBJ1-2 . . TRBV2 CASRTRGVGYGYTF TGTGCCAGCAGGACTAGGGGTGTTGGCTATGGCTACACCTTC